This entry is about one T cell receptor (beta chain). The entry originates in a study of blood T cell repertoires in COVID-19. For the study at large: The study drew acute and convalescent COVID-19 samples from the United States, Italy and Spain. Sources were T cells, B-cell-depleted T cells, or PBMCs; the material itself was cDNA or gDNA.

Looked up from germline, CDR1 is MNHEY and CDR2 is SVGAGI. V dropped 5 bases and J dropped 6; count of bases not matched to a gene: 3. The CDR3 is 15 amino acids. The assay was immunoSEQ multiplex PCR, and TCRdb's table has in-frame clones only and misses some. The repertoire holds approximately 140,000 clones, with 80% to 90% as singletons. The TCR was taken from a man between 65 and 85 years old with acute or convalescent COVID-19. Material: peripheral blood. The chain combines TRBV6-5 with TRBJ2-2; TRBD2 aligns across 13 bases. In DNA form, the CDR3 reads TGTGCCAGCAGTCGGACTAGCGGGAGCTCCGGGGAGCTGTTTTTT. Translation: CASSRTSGSSGELFF.